This T cell receptor beta chain was identified during a study of T cell responses to AZD1222 COVID-19 vaccine. Looking at the study overall: The study pooled second doses at about 4 or about 12 weeks.

The length of the CDR3 is 13 residues. V lost 3 bases, J lost 6 bases, and 11 bases lay in between. Germline assignment: CDR1 KGHSH and CDR2 LQKENI. Findings and limits, study-wide: Donor demographics were predominantly white British with a female majority; clonal diversity may be underestimated. A reported finding is that nearly half of spike-specific TCRs target unmutated variant regions. Sampled repertoires all dated from after the peak T cell response.

Data came from immunoSEQ multiplex PCR; TCRdb stores just in-frame clones and leaves some out. The table records about 87,000 clones, 90% of them present only once. To note about this clone: Its antigen is unidentified.

The rearrangement uses TRBV18 and TRBJ1-1, with D maybe TRBD1 (6 bases). This material consisted of peripheral blood, taken on day 0 of AZD1222 vaccination. This clonotype was obtained from an adult in good health. The CDR3 is CASSPGQFAEAFF. The CDR3 nucleotides read TGTGCCAGCTCACCTGGACAGTTCGCTGAAGCTTTCTTT.